One T cell receptor beta chain is described in this entry. The antigen is undetermined. Each TCR library used 500 ng of total RNA and a linear amplification protocol. In the original processing: Sequencing covered about 80,000 rearranged alpha-chain transcripts across 4 to 6 healthy donors. TCRdb used MiXCR to reprocess the reads, holding one entry per CDR3 protein. V and J calls and clone size were set by TCRdb, not the authors. The data contain approximately 180,000 distinct CDR3 sequences, around three quarters of them seen just once; the ten biggest clones take up about 2.1%. Germline CDR1 SQVTM, CDR2 ANQGSEA. Trimming left V 6 bases short and J 4 bases short, with 12 bases between. The CDR3 has 12 residues. The data derive from a study of healthy donors' naive CD4 and CD8 T cells. Findings and caveats of the study: CDR3 charge plus V and J genes appeared to account for roughly 13% of CD4/CD8 variance. Negatively charged CDR3s marked CD8+ lineage; positively charged CDR3s marked CD4+ lineage.

The sequenced material came from naive CD4+ and CD8+ T cells sorted from blood, pooled from several donors. The sequence was obtained from a pool of human donors in good health; the sample pools cells from several healthy donors. The chain employs TRBV29-1 and TRBJ1-1, with D unresolved. This CDR3 is CSVLGPSTEAFF. CDR3 DNA: TGCAGCGTCCTCGGTCCGAGCACTGAAGCTTTCTTT.